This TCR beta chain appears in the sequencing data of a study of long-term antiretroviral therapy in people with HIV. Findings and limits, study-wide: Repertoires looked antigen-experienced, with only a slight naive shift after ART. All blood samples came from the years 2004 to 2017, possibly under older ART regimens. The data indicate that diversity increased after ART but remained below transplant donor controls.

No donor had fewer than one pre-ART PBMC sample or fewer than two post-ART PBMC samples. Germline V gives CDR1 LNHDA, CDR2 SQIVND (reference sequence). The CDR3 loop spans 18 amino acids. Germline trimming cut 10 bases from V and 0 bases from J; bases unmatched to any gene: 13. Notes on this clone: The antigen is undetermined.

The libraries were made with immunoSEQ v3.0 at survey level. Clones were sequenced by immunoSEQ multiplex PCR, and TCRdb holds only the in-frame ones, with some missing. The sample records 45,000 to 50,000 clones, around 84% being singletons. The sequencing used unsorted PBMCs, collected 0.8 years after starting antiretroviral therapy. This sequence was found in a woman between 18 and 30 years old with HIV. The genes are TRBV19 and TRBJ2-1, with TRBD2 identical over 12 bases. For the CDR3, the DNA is TGTGCCACCTATCTAGCGGGAGGGCCTCAAAGCTCCTACAATGAGCAGTTCTTC. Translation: CATYLAGGPQSSYNEQFF.